This T cell receptor beta chain was profiled in a study of regulatory T cells in long-lasting Graves disease (dated by TCRdb to the early 2020s). About the investigation overall: In the newly diagnosed Graves' disease group, patients had been taking antithyroid drugs for less than 3 months. The study was registered as a clinical trial and conducted in China. TCR sequencing covered roughly 13 persistent and 20 or so newly diagnosed Graves' disease patients, some 35 samples in total. Patients with persistent Graves' disease were compared with patients with newly diagnosed Graves' disease using TCR sequencing and RNA sequencing of peripheral blood.

This clonotype was picked up many times. The antigen it recognizes is unknown. No qualities accompany the bases; no much larger clone lies one base away. Study-level results and caveats: TRBV28, TRBJ1-2 and TRBJ2-5 were preferentially used in persistent disease, while TRBV20-1 and TRBJ2-1 were favored in newly diagnosed disease. Because the primary lesion, thyroid tissue, could not be accessed, the study looked at peripheral blood alone. As a limitation, the authors acknowledged that the small sample size may reduce accuracy. Lower TCR Shannon entropy and fewer highly expanded clones were observed in persistent Graves' disease patients than in newly diagnosed patients, which suggested clonal expansion. Only the TCR beta chain was sequenced and analyzed. Patients with persistent disease shared more public clonotypes (around 2,500) than newly diagnosed patients did (around 930).

From a lookup of the germline V gene (reference sequence), CDR1 and CDR2 are GTSNPN and SVGIG. The CDR3 spans 14 residues, from the cysteine through the phenylalanine. Of the read, only the CDR3 DNA is kept; its 42 bases are in frame from base 1. V and J lose 0 bases and 3 bases, and a span of 11 bases separates them. Libraries came from multiplex PCR. TCRdb shows the sequencer as Illumina HiSeq 4000. CDR3 regions were amplified by Arm-PCR with iRepertoire HTBI primers to construct TCR beta libraries. Gel purification was performed on PCR products prior to sequencing. Per the authors' processing: Gene usage analysis of CDR3 amino acid clonotypes relied on the roughly 58 TRBV and 13 to 15 TRBJ segments identified across samples. COPE and FqMerger were used to merge the filtered high-quality paired reads into contigs. BLAST was used to align contigs to IMGT TRBV, TRBD and TRBJ reference genes, with CDR3 defined following IMGT. Clonotypes above 0.1% frequency were classified as highly expanded clones. Shannon entropy served as the measure of repertoire diversity, while the Gini coefficient captured V-J evenness. Public clonotypes were defined as clonotypes shared by more than one individual. The raw public reads went through TCRdb reprocessing: fastp at Q25, MiXCR clone calling, in-frame beta chains kept. Identical CDR3 proteins give one entry, which carries the most common genes and DNA. Clone size and V and J calls follow TCRdb, not the original study. The sample data list hundreds of thousands of distinct CDR3 sequences, and 15% to 20% of these were observed just once. The biggest ten clones account for about 32% of the sample.

This sample's time point label indicates: newly diagnosed GD, antithyroid drugs for less than 3 months. For both TCR sequencing and RNA sequencing, RNA was extracted from PBMCs in TRIzol. Graves' disease was diagnosed according to American Thyroid Association guidelines. Patients were recruited from an endocrinology department in Xi'an, China. Each patient gave approximately 8.8 milliliters of peripheral blood, collected in an EDTA anticoagulant tube. Ficoll Paque Plus density gradient separation was used to isolate PBMCs, and no further T cell sorting was performed. RNA quality was checked with an Agilent 2100 Bioanalyzer and agarose gel, and concentration with a NanoDrop 2000. These data also formed part of another study, on T cells in Graves' hyperthyroidism and ophthalmopathy. That second report states: Graves' hyperthyroidism was defined as stable when no progression to ophthalmopathy occurred over 18 months of follow-up. Hyperthyroidism patients were newly diagnosed, with disease duration under 2 months, and aged 18 to 65 years. Exclusion was applied to patients with uncontrolled infections, other autoimmune diseases, pregnancy or lactation. Diagnoses were established on the basis of clinical symptoms, serum thyroxine and TRAb, thyroid ultrasound, and orbital computed tomography. For the first round of RT-PCR on the TCR CDR3, the HTBI primer set was used together with the Qiagen OneStep RT-PCR kit. Most expanded thyroid clonotypes (frequency above 0.001) were also detected in blood, suggesting blood repertoires may reflect thyroid immune responses. A model built on a 13 V-J signature distinguished ophthalmopathy from stable hyperthyroidism, reaching 87.88% sensitivity and under 84% specificity in cross-validation and 80%/75% in testing. In validation, the model predicted progression to ophthalmopathy a median of around 6.5 months before onset, with roughly 68% sensitivity and almost 75% specificity. A discovery cohort of about a hundred patients, roughly 40 with Graves' ophthalmopathy and approximately 55 with stable Graves' hyperthyroidism, was used to find distinguishing TCR V-J signatures. An independent validation cohort of under 20 hyperthyroidism patients and 17 patients who later progressed to ophthalmopathy tested prospective prediction of ophthalmopathy. The approximately 95 discovery patients were divided at random into training and test sets in a 7:3 ratio. In about 6 Graves' hyperthyroidism patients, the study also compared T-cell repertoires from thyroid tissue with T-cell repertoires from blood. Following sampling, methimazole starting at 30 mg daily was given to hyperthyroidism patients, and high-dose intravenous methylprednisolone was given to ophthalmopathy patients. A second multiplex PCR round built the libraries, followed by size selection and purification. The libraries were sequenced on an Illumina HiSeq2000 using paired-end 100 bp reads. Raw data were processed with SOAPnuke, discarding reads with adapters, uncalled bases, mean Phred below 15, or no exact constant-primer or identifier match. COPE v1.2.5 was used to merge high-quality paired reads, and clonotypes were defined as unique nucleotide sequences. MiTCR v1.1 was used to align the clonotypes against IMGT TRBV, TRBD and TRBJ reference segments. The analysis included only V-J combinations with a frequency above 0.0001, which together covered more than 98% of the repertoires. A TCS score was defined as the ratio between F50 (clonal expansion) and ExV (chaos), using BLOSUM62-based TCRdist between CDR3 peptides within each V-J. Welch's t-statistics and random forest reduced around 550 V-J features to 13, which were used in a naive Bayes classifier (R e1071). Sample size was not statistically predetermined, and blinding of investigators to group allocation was not performed. The paper reports TCR Vbeta CDR3 sequencing of more than 120 peripheral blood samples: around 45 ophthalmopathy, roughly 80 hyperthyroidism and around 17 progressor patients.

Here the sequenced sample was peripheral blood mononuclear cells (PBMCs), taken at new diagnosis, from a patient treated with antithyroid drugs. This receptor chain uses TRBV30 and TRBJ2-5; the D segment cannot be called with confidence. The source of this sequence is a man in his forties with Graves disease. Donor details come from another sample of the same person, matched by shared clones. The CDR3 protein is CAWSVNSLEETQYF. In nucleotide form, the sequence is TGTGCCTGGAGTGTAAACTCTCTAGAAGAGACCCAGTACTTC.